The 30 T cell receptor beta chains reported below all come from one sample, sequenced in a study of T cell repertoires in aging, cancer and after chemotherapy (dated by TCRdb to between 2018 and 2021). Instead of sorted cells or RNA, genomic DNA extracted from peripheral blood served as the source for amplifying TCR beta rearrangements. TCRdb lists the instrument as Illumina MiSeq. Rearranged TRB sequences spanning V, D and J segments were amplified by multiplex touch-down PCR using a mixed TRB-A/B primer pool. TCRdb handled the public reads itself, with Q25 trimming in fastp and clone calling in MiXCR, and kept productive beta chains. When rows share a CDR3 protein, they turn into one entry using the most common DNA and genes. For this sample there are about 6,700 distinct CDR3 sequences; 53% appear just once. The top ten hold 1.5% to 2% of the sample. Sequenced input: blood. The source of these receptors is a human donor with a solid tumor.

This clonotype was detected only a few times. CDR3 residues: CSVREIQNTGELFF. The CDR3 DNA is TGCAGCGTTAGGGAGATCCAGAACACCGGGGAGCTGTTTTTT. This rearrangement joins TRBV29-1 to TRBJ2-2; D possibly corresponds to TRBD2 (5 bases). CDR1 is SQVTM and CDR2 is ANQGSEA in the germline V gene. V lost 5 bases and J 1 base, leaving 11 bases between the germline ends. The CDR3 totals 14 residues.

The chain is built from TRBV11-2 and TRBJ1-1; maybe TRBD1 (5 bases). The germline V gene encodes CDR1 SGHAT and CDR2 FQNNGV. CDR3 length: 13 amino acids. Trimming stripped 8 bases from V and 3 bases from J, with 13 bases between. Here the CDR3 DNA reads TGTGCCAGCTACGGGTGGGGGTACACTGAAGCTTTCTTT. Residues: CASYGWGYTEAFF.

The V gene is TRBV12-3 or TRBV12-4, the J gene TRBJ1-2; D remains unclear. Trimming cost V 0 bases and J 4 bases, with 9 bases left between them. The CDR3 consists of 14 residues. This CDR3 reads CASSLATQRYGYTF. In DNA form, the CDR3 reads TGTGCCAGCAGTTTAGCAACGCAGCGCTATGGCTACACCTTC.

Note on this clonotype: Relative to the germline gene, one junction end is altered; a read error may explain this. The chain combines TRBV28 with TRBJ1-2; 7 bases are a match to TRBD1. Germline CDR1 reads MDHEN; CDR2 reads SYDVKM. The CDR3 sequence is 13 residues long. CDR3 residues: CASSDTGQSRSYF. The DNA for the CDR3 is TGTGCCAGCAGCGACACGGGACAGTCCCGTTCGTACTTC.

This rearrangement joins TRBV20-1 to TRBJ2-7, with D maybe TRBD1 (5 bases). CDR1 and CDR2 from the germline V gene are DFQATT and SNEGSKA (reference sequence). Trimming shortened V by 5 bases and J by 0 bases, and 8 bases separated the two germline ends. This CDR3 contains 12 residues. CDR3 loop: CSAGRVSYEQYF. The CDR3 coding sequence is TGCAGTGCTGGCAGGGTCTCCTACGAGCAGTACTTC.

V usage is TRBV29-1 and J usage is TRBJ1-1; 7 nucleotides align to TRBD1. The CDR3 runs 17 residues. Germline CDR1 SQVTM, CDR2 ANQGSEA. With V trimmed by 6 bases and J by 0 bases, 16 bases remained unmatched. The CDR3 DNA is TGCAGCGTCCGGACCGCTTACAGGGGCCTCCTGAACACTGAAGCTTTCTTT. Translated, it gives CSVRTAYRGLLNTEAFF.

The CDR3 sequence: CASSLTAIQETQYF. The CDR3, as DNA: TGTGCCAGCAGCTTGACAGCGATACAAGAGACCCAGTACTTC. The chain has TRBV7-9 and TRBJ2-5; a possible D gene is TRBD1 (5 bases). The germline V and J ends were trimmed by 3 bases and 2 bases, with 10 bases remaining between them. This CDR3 region has 14 residues. Germline CDR1 and CDR2: SEHNR and FQNEAQ (reference sequence).

The CDR3 DNA sequence: TGCAGTGCTAGAGATACCCTTTGGCGGGAGGGGTCCTACGAGCAGTACTTC. Protein product: CSARDTLWREGSYEQYF. This chain joins TRBV20-1 and TRBJ2-7; 9 nucleotides align to TRBD2. The germline CDR1 and CDR2 sequences are DFQATT and SNEGSKA (reference sequence). The V and J ends lost 0 bases and 1 base, in that order; junction bases with no gene match: 10. This CDR3 contains 17 residues.

This clonotype was recorded only once. The J gene is TRBJ2-2, the V gene TRBV21-1; TRBD2, as called in the table, went unchecked against the DNA. TRBV21-1 counts as a pseudogene. This CDR3 contains 14 residues. CDR3 loop: CASSDEGYGGELFF. Written as DNA, the CDR3 is TGTGCCAGCAGTGATGAGGGCTACGGCGGGGAGCTGTTTTTT.

The V gene is TRBV6-5, the J gene TRBJ1-6; possible D gene TRBD1, 5 bases. Trimming shortened V by 0 bases and J by 5 bases, and 11 bases separated the two germline ends. The CDR3 spans 16 residues. CDR1 is MNHEY, CDR2 SVGAGI, per germline. Here the CDR3 DNA reads TGTGCCAGCAGTTACTCCGTGGGGGTGGATAATTCACCCCTCCACTTT. Translated: CASSYSVGVDNSPLHF.

This chain uses TRBV20-1 with TRBJ2-7; D is uncertain. The CDR3 is 16 amino acids. V lost 0 bases to trimming and J lost 4 bases, with 19 bases between them. In germline, CDR1 is DFQATT, CDR2 SNEGSKA (reference sequence). CDR3 amino acids: CSARDLGYAMRYEQYF. The CDR3 DNA reads as TGCAGTGCTAGAGATCTCGGATACGCGATGAGGTACGAGCAGTACTTC.

The rearrangement links TRBV20-1 to TRBJ2-1; 8 bases align to TRBD2. The germline V gene has CDR1 DFQATT and CDR2 SNEGSKA (reference sequence). The J segment lost 7 bases and the V segment lost 3 bases, leaving 8 bases of the junction unmatched. The CDR3 is 14 residues long. This CDR3 is CSASGTRVTNEQFF. CDR3 sequence (DNA): TGCAGTGCTAGTGGGACTAGAGTGACGAATGAGCAGTTCTTC.

The chain is built from TRBV7-2 and TRBJ2-5, with TRBD2 matching over 7 bases. CDR1 is SGHTA, CDR2 FQGNSA, per germline. The CDR3 is 16 residues long. The V gene end was trimmed by 6 bases and the J gene end by 5 bases; junction bases not matched to a gene: 15. The chain's CDR3 is CASRIGGGGASETQYF. For the CDR3, the DNA is TGTGCCAGCAGAATAGGCGGGGGTGGGGCTTCGGAGACCCAGTACTTC.

This clonotype showed up just once. The rearrangement joins TRBV19 to TRBJ2-7, with D uncertain. CDR1 and CDR2 (germline): LNHDA, SQIVND (reference sequence). This CDR3 has 12 residues. With 7 bases removed from V and 3 bases from J, the gap between germline ends came to 10 bases. CDR3 protein: CASMGLDYEQYF. In DNA, the CDR3 is TGTGCCAGTATGGGGTTAGACTACGAGCAGTACTTC.

The V call is TRBV11-2, the J call TRBJ1-4; D gene uncertain. V gave up 0 bases and J gave up 2 bases, with 4 bases separating them. This CDR3 spans 14 amino acids. In germline, CDR1 is SGHAT, CDR2 FQNNGV. The CDR3 is CASSLDLTNEKLFF. The CDR3, as DNA: TGTGCCAGCAGCTTAGATCTCACTAATGAAAAACTGTTTTTT.

The rearrangement joins TRBV27 to TRBJ2-3, with TRBD1 as a possible D gene (5 bases). Trimming shortened V by 4 bases and J by 2 bases, and 13 bases separated the two germline ends. This CDR3 is built from 15 residues. Germline CDR1 reads MNHEY; CDR2 reads SMNVEV (reference sequence). CDR3 amino acids: CASSSRLRATDTQYF. The DNA of the CDR3 is TGTGCCAGCAGTTCCCGACTCAGGGCCACAGATACGCAGTATTTT.

V usage is TRBV7-2 and J usage is TRBJ2-7; 9 positions match TRBD2. This CDR3 has 15 residues. CDR1 SGHTA and CDR2 FQGNSA come from the germline V gene. V trimming: 1 base; J trimming: 7 bases; junction bases outside the gene matches: 8. The CDR3 is CASSLVAGVYNEQYF. The CDR3 bases are TGTGCCAGCAGCTTAGTAGCGGGAGTCTACAATGAGCAGTACTTC.

This clonotype occurred once. The chain joins TRBV28 to TRBJ2-3; D may match TRBD1 or TRBD2 (6 bases each). Germline lookup yields CDR1 MDHEN and CDR2 SYDVKM. This CDR3 spans 16 amino acids. V was clipped by 5 bases and J by 6 bases, with 21 bases between them. CDR3: CASSEIGGLVGDTQYF. CDR3 sequence (DNA): TGTGCCAGCAGTGAAATAGGGGGGCTCGTAGGCGATACGCAGTATTTT. The complete variable domain, with remaining parts taken from reference TRBV28 and TRBJ2-3, reads DVKVTQSSRYLVKRTGEKVFLECVQDMDHENMFWYRQDPGLGLRLIYFSYDVKMKEKGDIPEGYSVSREKKERFSLILESASTNQTSMYLCASSEIGGLVGDTQYFGPGTRLTVL.

This clonotype was counted a single time. This sequence joins TRBV29-1 and TRBJ2-3, with a weak D call TRBD1 (6 bases). V was trimmed by 6 bases and J by 2 bases, leaving 21 bases between them. The CDR3 spans 16 residues. From germline, CDR1 is SQVTM and CDR2 ANQGSEA. The CDR3 reads CSVERDRMLITDTQYF. The DNA of the CDR3 is TGCAGCGTCGAGAGAGACAGGATGCTAATCACAGATACGCAGTATTTT.

CDR3 sequence (DNA): TGTGCCAGCAGTCCAACTAGGAACGAGCAGTACTTC. Protein: CASSPTRNEQYF. V gene TRBV2 combines with J gene TRBJ2-7; D is perhaps TRBD2 (5 bases). Trimming took off 5 bases at V and 5 bases at J, with 10 bases between the two ends. The CDR3 contains 12 residues. Germline CDR1 and CDR2: SNHLY and FYNNEI. The entire variable domain, with the rest obtained from reference TRBV2 and TRBJ2-7, is as follows: EPEVTQTPSHQVTQMGQEVILRCVPISNHLYFYWYRQILGQKVEFLVSFYNNEISEKSEIFDDQFSVERPDGSNFTLKIRSTKLEDSAMYFCASSPTRNEQYFGPGTRLTVT.

The CDR3 nucleotides are TGTGCCAGCAGTTTCCCCGCTGGCGATAGCTCCTACGAGCAGTACTTC. This sequence encodes CASSFPAGDSSYEQYF. The V gene is TRBV12-3 or TRBV12-4, the J gene TRBJ2-7; D unclear. The CDR3 runs 16 residues. The V end was cut by 3 bases, the J end by 0 bases, with 15 bases between.

This clonotype was observed a few times. The chain combines TRBV2 with TRBJ1-2; D remains unclear. Germline V gives CDR1 SNHLY, CDR2 FYNNEI. The CDR3 is made up of 14 amino acids. V was pared by 6 bases and J by 0 bases, with 11 bases between. As DNA, the CDR3 is TGTGCCAGCAGGGACGATACAGCTAACTATGGCTACACCTTC. Translation gives CASRDDTANYGYTF.

On this clonotype: A read error may account for a junction end that differs from germline. The V and J genes are TRBV5-6 and TRBJ2-7; D uncertain. This CDR3 region has 14 residues. Germline values: CDR1 SGHDT, CDR2 YYEEEE. This CDR3 reads CASSLVPTPYEQYF. The CDR3 bases are TGCGCCAGCAGCTTGGTACCAACCCCCTACGAGCAGTACTTC.

J is TRBJ1-3 and V is TRBV11-2; D remains ambiguous. The germline V gene has CDR1 SGHAT and CDR2 FQNNGV. This CDR3 has 15 amino acids. Trimming took 4 bases from V and 2 from J, leaving 12 bases between them. The CDR3 nucleotides are TGTGCCAGCAGCTCTAAAGCCGGAGCTGGAAACACCATATATTTT. Translation: CASSSKAGAGNTIYF. Using reference TRBV11-2 and TRBJ1-3 for the parts outside the CDR3, the full variable domain is EAGVAQSPRYKIIEKRQSVAFWCNPISGHATLYWYQQILGQGPKLLIQFQNNGVVDDSQLPKDRFSAERLKGVDSTLKIQPAKLEDSAVYLCASSSKAGAGNTIYFGEGSWLTVV.

This chain joins TRBV4-1 and TRBJ2-7, with D tentatively TRBD2 (6 bases). Trimming cost V 4 bases and J 2 bases, with 15 bases left between them. The length of the CDR3 is 15 residues. The germline CDR1 and CDR2 sequences are MGHRA and YSYEKL. The CDR3 here is CASSLGSSGPYEQYF. CDR3 nucleotides: TGCGCCAGCAGCCTAGGGAGTAGCGGCCCCTACGAGCAGTACTTC.

The count of this clonotype is one. The chain recombines TRBV4-2 with TRBJ2-3; maybe TRBD2 (6 bases). The CDR3 extends over 15 amino acids. Germline V gene sequence: CDR1 LGHNA, CDR2 YNFKEQ. Trimming took off 1 base at V and 2 bases at J, with 10 bases between the two ends. CDR3 sequence: CASSQVGEDTDTQYF. For the CDR3, the DNA is TGTGCCAGCAGCCAAGTGGGGGAGGACACAGATACGCAGTATTTT.

The rearrangement links TRBV7-2 to TRBJ2-5; either TRBD1 or TRBD2 may fit D (5 bases each). Germline assignment: CDR1 SGHTA and CDR2 FQGNSA. The V and J ends lost 6 bases and 5 bases respectively, with 25 bases between them. There are 17 residues in the CDR3. The CDR3 sequence: CASSHLTDRGAGETQYF. Here the CDR3 DNA reads TGTGCCAGCAGTCACCTAACTGACAGAGGGGCCGGGGAGACCCAGTACTTC.

This clonotype came up once. The V gene is TRBV5-6, the J gene TRBJ2-1; D is ambiguous. Germline lookup yields CDR1 SGHDT and CDR2 YYEEEE. V dropped 0 bases and J dropped 9 bases, with 13 bases sitting between them. The CDR3 extends over 14 amino acids. The CDR3 is CASSLETRVVEQFF. The DNA for the CDR3 is TGTGCCAGCAGCTTGGAGACAAGGGTGGTTGAGCAGTTCTTC.

With respect to this clonotype: Germline is not matched at one junction end, which may reflect a read error. This chain links TRBV7-9 with TRBJ2-3; TRBD1 aligns across 10 bases. The CDR3 length is 12 residues. CDR1 and CDR2 (germline): SEHNR, FQNEAQ (reference sequence). CDR3: CASSLGGQGFSF. The CDR3 bases are TGTGCCAGCAGCTTAGGGGGACAGGGGTTTAGCTTT.

V usage is TRBV12-3 or TRBV12-4 and J usage is TRBJ2-7, with TRBD1 matching 9 bases. This CDR3 is built from 14 residues. The ends lost 5 bases at V and 5 bases at J; junction bases unmatched: 7. The CDR3 DNA follows: TGTGCCAGCAGTCCCACAGGGGGCGGGAACGAGCAGTACTTC. It encodes CASSPTGGGNEQYF.